This TCR beta chain appears in the sequencing data of a study of vaccination effects on CD4 cells after COVID-19. Clones were read by immunoSEQ multiplex PCR, and TCRdb kept only the in-frame ones, dropping some. The sample lists over 45,000 clones, roughly 70% occurring once. Scientists isolated CD4+ T cells after an approximately 10-day culture period ended. Two doses of BNT162b2 or mRNA-1273 vaccine were administered to participants. The CDR3 contains 15 residues. Germline V lookup: CDR1 MRHNA, CDR2 SNTAGT. Between the trimmed V and J ends, which lost 0 bases and 4 bases, there was a span of 12 bases. With regard to this clone: The antigen is undetermined.

This specimen consisted of CD4+ T cells from PBMCs cultured without peptide, obtained after COVID-19 vaccination. This receptor was identified in a human donor who received a COVID-19 vaccine. The rearrangement links TRBV6-4 to TRBJ1-1, with D perhaps matching TRBD1 (5 bases). The CDR3 DNA reads as TGTGCCAGCAGTGACTCTTTGCGGGGGTCCACTGAAGCTTTCTTT. It codes for CASSDSLRGSTEAFF.